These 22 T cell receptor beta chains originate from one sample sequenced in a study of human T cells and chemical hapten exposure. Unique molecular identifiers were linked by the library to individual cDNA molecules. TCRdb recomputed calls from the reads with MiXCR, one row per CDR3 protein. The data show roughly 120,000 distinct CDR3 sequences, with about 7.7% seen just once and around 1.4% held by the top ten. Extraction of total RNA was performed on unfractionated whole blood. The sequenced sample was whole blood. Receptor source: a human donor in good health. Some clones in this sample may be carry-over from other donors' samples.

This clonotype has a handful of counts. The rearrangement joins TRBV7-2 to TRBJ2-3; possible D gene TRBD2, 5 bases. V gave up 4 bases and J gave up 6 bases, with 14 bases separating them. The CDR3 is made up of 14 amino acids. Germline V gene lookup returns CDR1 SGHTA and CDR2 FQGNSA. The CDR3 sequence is CASSSDFLGDTQYF. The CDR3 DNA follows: TGTGCCAGCAGCTCGGACTTCCTCGGGGATACGCAGTATTTT.

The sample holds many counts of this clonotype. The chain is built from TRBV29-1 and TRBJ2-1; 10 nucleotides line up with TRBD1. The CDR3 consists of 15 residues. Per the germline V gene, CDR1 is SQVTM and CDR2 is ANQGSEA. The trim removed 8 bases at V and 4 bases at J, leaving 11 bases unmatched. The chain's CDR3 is CSSYGGDRGYNEQFF. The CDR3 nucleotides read TGCAGCTCATACGGGGGGGACAGGGGATACAATGAGCAGTTCTTC.

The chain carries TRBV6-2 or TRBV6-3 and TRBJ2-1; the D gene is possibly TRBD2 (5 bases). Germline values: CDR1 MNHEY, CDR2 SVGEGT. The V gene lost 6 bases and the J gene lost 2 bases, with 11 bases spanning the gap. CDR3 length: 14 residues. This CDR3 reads CASRRATAYNEQFF. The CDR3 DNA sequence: TGTGCCAGCAGGAGGGCGACGGCCTACAATGAGCAGTTCTTC.

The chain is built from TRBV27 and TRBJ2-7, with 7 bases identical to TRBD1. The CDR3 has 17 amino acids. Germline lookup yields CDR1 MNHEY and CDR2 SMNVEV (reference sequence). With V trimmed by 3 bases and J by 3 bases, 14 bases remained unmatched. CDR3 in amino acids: CASSFRSPGTVRYEQYF. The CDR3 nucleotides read TGTGCCAGCAGTTTCCGCTCACCGGGGACAGTCCGCTACGAGCAGTACTTC.

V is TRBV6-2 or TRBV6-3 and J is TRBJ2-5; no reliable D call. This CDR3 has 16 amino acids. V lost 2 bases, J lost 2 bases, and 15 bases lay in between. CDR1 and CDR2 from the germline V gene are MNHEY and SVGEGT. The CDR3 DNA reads TGTGCCAGCAGTTACGGGTGGCAGAACTTACAAGAGACCCAGTACTTC. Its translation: CASSYGWQNLQETQYF.

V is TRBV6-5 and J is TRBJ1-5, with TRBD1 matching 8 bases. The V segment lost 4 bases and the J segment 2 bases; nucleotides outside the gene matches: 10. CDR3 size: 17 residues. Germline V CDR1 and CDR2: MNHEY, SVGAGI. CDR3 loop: CASSSIYRGQGNQPQHF. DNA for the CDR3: TGTGCCAGCAGTTCCATTTACAGGGGACAGGGCAATCAGCCCCAGCATTTT.

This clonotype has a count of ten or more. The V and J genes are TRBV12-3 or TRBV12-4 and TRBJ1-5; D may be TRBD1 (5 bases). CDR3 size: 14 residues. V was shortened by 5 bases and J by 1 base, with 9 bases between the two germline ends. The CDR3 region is CASSRRDSNQPQHF. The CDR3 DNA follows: TGTGCCAGCAGTCGTCGGGACAGCAATCAGCCCCAGCATTTT.

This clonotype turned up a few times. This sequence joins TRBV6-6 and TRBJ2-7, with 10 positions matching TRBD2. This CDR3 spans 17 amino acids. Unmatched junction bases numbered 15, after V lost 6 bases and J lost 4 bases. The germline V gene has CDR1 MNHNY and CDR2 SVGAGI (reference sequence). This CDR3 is CASSRTSGTLRGYEQYF. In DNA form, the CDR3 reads TGTGCCAGCAGCCGGACTAGCGGAACTCTGAGGGGGTACGAGCAGTACTTC.

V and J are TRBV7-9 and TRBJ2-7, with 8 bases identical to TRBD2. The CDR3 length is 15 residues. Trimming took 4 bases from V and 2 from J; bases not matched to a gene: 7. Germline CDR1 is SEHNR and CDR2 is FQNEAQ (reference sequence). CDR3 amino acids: CASSSTRGGAYEQYF. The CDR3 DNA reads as TGTGCCAGCAGCTCGACACGGGGGGGAGCCTACGAGCAGTACTTC.

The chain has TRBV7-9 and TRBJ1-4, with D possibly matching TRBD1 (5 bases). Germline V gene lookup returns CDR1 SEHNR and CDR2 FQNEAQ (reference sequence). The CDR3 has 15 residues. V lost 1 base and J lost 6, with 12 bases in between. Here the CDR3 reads CASSLVGARDEKLFF. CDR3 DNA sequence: TGTGCCAGCAGCTTAGTCGGGGCCCGGGATGAAAAACTGTTTTTT.

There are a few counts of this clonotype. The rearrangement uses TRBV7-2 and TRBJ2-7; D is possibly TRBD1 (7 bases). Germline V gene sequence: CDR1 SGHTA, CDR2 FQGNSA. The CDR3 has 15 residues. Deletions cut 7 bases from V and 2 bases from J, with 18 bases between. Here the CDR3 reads CASTPLQGEAYEQYF. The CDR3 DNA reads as TGTGCCAGCACCCCTCTTCAGGGGGAGGCCTACGAGCAGTACTTC.

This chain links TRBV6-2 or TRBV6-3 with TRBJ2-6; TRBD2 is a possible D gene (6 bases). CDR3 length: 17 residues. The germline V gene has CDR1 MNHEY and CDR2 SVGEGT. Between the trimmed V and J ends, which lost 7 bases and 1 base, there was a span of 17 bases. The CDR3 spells CASTRPGLRSGANVLTF. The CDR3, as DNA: TGTGCCAGCACCAGACCGGGACTGAGATCTGGGGCCAACGTCCTGACTTTC.

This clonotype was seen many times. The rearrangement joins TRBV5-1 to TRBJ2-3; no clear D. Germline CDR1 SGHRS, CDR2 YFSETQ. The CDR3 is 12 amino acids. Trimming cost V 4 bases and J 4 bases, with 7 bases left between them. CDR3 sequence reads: CASSPLPDTQYF. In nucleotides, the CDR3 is TGCGCCAGCAGCCCCCTGCCAGATACGCAGTATTTT. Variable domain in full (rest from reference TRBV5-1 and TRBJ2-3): KAGVTQTPRYLIKTRGQQVTLSCSPISGHRSVSWYQQTPGQGLQFLFEYFSETQRNKGNFPGRFSGRQFSNSRSEMNVSTLELGDSALYLCASSPLPDTQYFGPGTRLTVL.

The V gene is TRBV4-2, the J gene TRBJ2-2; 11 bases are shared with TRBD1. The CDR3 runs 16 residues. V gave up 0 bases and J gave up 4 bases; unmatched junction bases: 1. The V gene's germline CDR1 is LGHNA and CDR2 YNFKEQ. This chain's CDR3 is CASSQDGQGATGELFF. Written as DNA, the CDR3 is TGTGCCAGCAGCCAAGATGGACAGGGGGCCACCGGGGAGCTGTTTTTT.

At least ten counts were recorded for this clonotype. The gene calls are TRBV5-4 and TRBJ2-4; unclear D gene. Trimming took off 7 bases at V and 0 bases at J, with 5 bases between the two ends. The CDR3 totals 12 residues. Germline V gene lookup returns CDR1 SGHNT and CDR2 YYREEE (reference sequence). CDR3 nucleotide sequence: TGTGCCAGCTCCGGAGCCAAAAACATTCAGTACTTC. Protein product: CASSGAKNIQYF.

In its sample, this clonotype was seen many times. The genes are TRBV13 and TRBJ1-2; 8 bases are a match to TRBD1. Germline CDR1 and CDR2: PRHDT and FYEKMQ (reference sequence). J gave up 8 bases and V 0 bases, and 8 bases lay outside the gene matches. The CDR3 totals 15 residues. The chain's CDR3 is CASSLGPQGAGGYTF. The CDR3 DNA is TGTGCCAGCAGCTTAGGCCCCCAGGGGGCAGGGGGCTACACCTTC.

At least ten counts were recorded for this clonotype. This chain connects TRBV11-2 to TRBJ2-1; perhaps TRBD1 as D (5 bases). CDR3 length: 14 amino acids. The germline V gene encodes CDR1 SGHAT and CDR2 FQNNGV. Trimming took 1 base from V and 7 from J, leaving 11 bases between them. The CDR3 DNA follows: TGTGCCAGCAGCTTAGGGGCAGGGATAAATGAGCAGTTCTTC. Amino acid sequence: CASSLGAGINEQFF. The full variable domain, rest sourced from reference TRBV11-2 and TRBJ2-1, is EAGVAQSPRYKIIEKRQSVAFWCNPISGHATLYWYQQILGQGPKLLIQFQNNGVVDDSQLPKDRFSAERLKGVDSTLKIQPAKLEDSAVYLCASSLGAGINEQFFGPGTRLTVL.

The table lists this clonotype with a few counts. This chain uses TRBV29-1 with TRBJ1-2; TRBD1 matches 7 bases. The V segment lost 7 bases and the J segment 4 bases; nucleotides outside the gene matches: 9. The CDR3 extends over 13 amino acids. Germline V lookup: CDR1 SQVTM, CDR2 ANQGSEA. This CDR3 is CSARTGQSYGYTF. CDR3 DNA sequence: TGCAGCGCCCGAACGGGACAGAGCTATGGCTACACCTTC.

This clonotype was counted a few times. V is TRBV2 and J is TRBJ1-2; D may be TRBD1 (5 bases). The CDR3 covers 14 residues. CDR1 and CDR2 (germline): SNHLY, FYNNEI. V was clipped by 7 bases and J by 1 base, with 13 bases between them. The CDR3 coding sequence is TGTGCCAGCATCTTGTCCGACAGTAACTATGGCTACACCTTC. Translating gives CASILSDSNYGYTF.

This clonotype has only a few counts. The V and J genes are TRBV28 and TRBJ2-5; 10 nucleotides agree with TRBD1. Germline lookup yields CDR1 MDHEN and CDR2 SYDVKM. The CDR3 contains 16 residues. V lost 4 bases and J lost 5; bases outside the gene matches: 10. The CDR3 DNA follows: TGTGCCAGCAGTTCCCACCAGACAGGGGGCAGGGAGACCCAGTACTTC. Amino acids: CASSSHQTGGRETQYF.

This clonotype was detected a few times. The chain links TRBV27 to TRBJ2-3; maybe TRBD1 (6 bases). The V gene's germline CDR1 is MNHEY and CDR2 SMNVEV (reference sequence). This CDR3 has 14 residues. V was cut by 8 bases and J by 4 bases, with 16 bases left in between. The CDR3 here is CASGRTVLADTQYF. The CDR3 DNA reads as TGTGCCAGCGGACGGACAGTATTGGCAGATACGCAGTATTTT.

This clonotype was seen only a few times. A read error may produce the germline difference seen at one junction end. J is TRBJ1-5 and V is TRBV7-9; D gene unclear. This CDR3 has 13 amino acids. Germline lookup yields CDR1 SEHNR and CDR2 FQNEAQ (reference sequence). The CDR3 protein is CTSSGTGNQPQHF. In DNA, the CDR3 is TGTACCAGCAGCGGTACGGGGAATCAGCCCCAGCATTTT.